A single sample gave rise to the 7 T cell receptor beta chains below, sequenced in a study of blood T cell repertoires in COVID-19 (TCRdb year 2020). The protocol used for the library was the immunoSEQ multiplex PCR assay. The source is immuneACCESS, and TCRdb retained only in-frame sequences with V and J called. Part of the clones is not carried over; for the studies checked, unresolved V genes explain less than half of this, and the remainder is unexplained. The sample table records under 250,000 clones; 65% to 90% of these occur just once. Jointly, the top ten make up 9.1% of the sample. The sample taken for sequencing was PBMCs or T cells enriched from blood (not recorded which). The receptors come from a woman between 45 and 65 years old with acute COVID-19.

This clone was counted once. This chain joins TRBV7-2 and TRBJ2-7, with 10 bases that match TRBD2. The germline gives CDR1 SGHTA, CDR2 FQGNSA. The CDR3 is made up of 15 amino acids. With 5 bases clipped from V and 2 bases from J, the junction kept 6 bases outside the gene matches. CDR3 in amino acids: CASSLQRGGPYEQYF. DNA of the CDR3: TGTGCCAGCAGCCTCCAGCGGGGGGGACCCTACGAGCAGTACTTC. The full variable domain, with the rest looked up from reference TRBV7-2 and TRBJ2-7, is GAGVSQSPSNKVTEKGKDVELRCDPISGHTALYWYRQSLGQGLEFLIYFQGNSAPDKSGLPSDRFSAERTGGSVSTLTIQRTQQEDSAVYLCASSLQRGGPYEQYFGPGTRLTVT.

This chain joins TRBV9 and TRBJ1-5; D call uncertain. The CDR3 loop spans 14 amino acids. Trimming removed 0 bases at V and 3 bases at J, with 7 bases between. CDR1 and CDR2 from the germline V gene are SGDLS and YYNGEE. The CDR3 loop reads CASSVGRNNQPQHF. In DNA, the CDR3 is TGTGCCAGCAGCGTAGGCAGGAACAATCAGCCCCAGCATTTT.

This chain uses TRBV7-9 with TRBJ2-7, with 7 bases matching TRBD1. Germline trimming cut 6 bases from V and 3 bases from J; bases unmatched to any gene: 8. Germline assignment: CDR1 SEHNR and CDR2 FQNEAQ (reference sequence). CDR3 size: 14 residues. The CDR3 here is CASSSSGQIYEQYF. The CDR3 DNA reads TGTGCCAGCAGTTCCTCGGGACAGATCTACGAGCAGTACTTC. Together with reference TRBV7-9 and TRBJ2-7, the CDR3 gives the full variable domain: DTGVSQNPRHKITKRGQNVTFRCDPISEHNRLYWYRQTLGQGPEFLTYFQNEAQLEKSRLLSDRFSAERPKGSFSTLEIQRTEQGDSAMYLCASSSSGQIYEQYFGPGTRLTVT.

The V call is TRBV30, the J call TRBJ1-5; 8 nucleotides match TRBD1. With V trimmed by 3 bases and J by 3 bases, 10 bases remained unmatched. The CDR3 totals 16 residues. Germline values: CDR1 GTSNPN, CDR2 SVGIG (reference sequence). Written as DNA, the CDR3 is TGTGCCTGGAGCGACTGGACAGGGAGTAACAATCAGCCCCAGCATTTT. Translating gives CAWSDWTGSNNQPQHF.

V gene TRBV29-1 combines with J gene TRBJ2-2; 9 bases align to TRBD2. J lost 2 bases, V lost 6 bases, and 4 bases had no gene match. CDR3 length: 14 residues. CDR1 and CDR2 (germline): SQVTM, ANQGSEA. The CDR3 DNA follows: TGCAGCGTAGCCGGGACTAGCAACACCGGGGAGCTGTTTTTT. Amino acid sequence: CSVAGTSNTGELFF.

The chain carries TRBV4-3 and TRBJ1-1; D perhaps matches TRBD1 (5 bases). Germline V gene lookup returns CDR1 LGHNA and CDR2 YSLEER. The CDR3 loop spans 14 amino acids. Between the trimmed V and J ends, which lost 1 base and 2 bases, there was a span of 8 bases. CDR3 coding DNA: TGCGCCAGCAGCCAAGCAGGGTTAAACACTGAAGCTTTCTTT. This codes for CASSQAGLNTEAFF.

This clone has just one count. The chain uses TRBV29-1 and TRBJ1-1; 9 nucleotides line up with TRBD1. Germline V gene data show CDR1 as SQVTM and CDR2 as ANQGSEA. This CDR3 is built from 11 residues. The junction had 7 bases not matched to a gene; V was cut back by 6 bases and J by 11 bases. CDR3 residues: CSVGDRVEAFF. The DNA of the CDR3 is TGCAGCGTCGGGGACAGGGTTGAGGCTTTCTTT. The full variable domain, rest sourced from reference TRBV29-1 and TRBJ1-1, is SAVISQKPSRDICQRGTSLTIQCQVDSQVTMMFWYRQQPGQSLTLIATANQGSEATYESGFVIDKFPISRPNLTFSTLTVSNMSPEDSSIYLCSVGDRVEAFFGQGTRLTVV.